This T cell receptor (beta chain) came from a study of blood T cell repertoires in COVID-19. After removal of 2 bases from V and 1 base from J, the junction contained 5 bases not matched to a gene. The CDR3 length is 15 residues. Germline lookup yields CDR1 MNHNS and CDR2 SASEGT. Remarks on this clone: This specimen includes other DNA sequences encoding the same CDR3.

The authors' processing: Reference gene primer amplification gave estimated nucleated cell counts. The repertoire was sequenced with immunoSEQ multiplex PCR; TCRdb's copy has only in-frame clones and lacks some. That table supplies the V and J calls and clone size; D and trimming were determined from the DNA. The table has 300,000 to 400,000 clones, about 88% seen once. The clonotype comes from a human donor in a cohort sampled during active COVID-19. Input material: peripheral blood. This chain uses TRBV6-1 with TRBJ2-7, with TRBD2 matching 7 bases. The CDR3 DNA reads as TGTGCCAGCAGTGAAAGGGCTAGCGGTTCCTACGAGCAGTACTTC. Its protein is CASSERASGSYEQYF.